This T cell receptor beta chain was identified in a study of OX40 agonist ivuxolimab in advanced cancers. Study-level background: The patients received ivuxolimab by intravenous route every 2 weeks at 0.01 to 10 mg/kg. General study results and limits: Low normalized T-cell clonal expansion was additionally recorded for some nonresponders. Expanded clones were, on average, more numerous among CD8+ T cells than CD4+.

The germline V and J ends were trimmed by 3 bases and 0 bases, with 8 bases remaining between them. Germline assignment: CDR1 SGHAT and CDR2 FQNNGV. The CDR3 spans 15 residues. Using immunoSEQ multiplex PCR, the repertoire was profiled, and TCRdb retains in-frame clones only, with some absent. This sample has approximately 72,000 clones, with roughly 89% found just once. Comments on this clone: Antigen specificity is unknown. Other DNA sequences within the sample encode an identical CDR3.

This material consisted of CD4+ or CD8+ T cells sorted from blood, taken in a trial of the OX40 agonist ivuxolimab. The chain uses TRBV11-2 and TRBJ2-2; possibly TRBD2 for D (6 bases). This clonotype was obtained from an adult with an advanced solid tumor such as melanoma, head and neck, liver or kidney cancer. CDR3 in DNA: TGTGCCAGCAGCTTCGGGGGAGCGAACACCGGGGAGCTGTTTTTT. Amino acids: CASSFGGANTGELFF.